This T cell receptor beta chain came from a study of blood T cell repertoires in COVID-19. Study overall: Acute-phase and convalescent COVID-19 samples originated in the United States, Italy and Spain.

Only in-frame clones appear in the TCRdb table, and some are missing; sequencing was by immunoSEQ multiplex PCR. The data contain 150,000 or so clones, 85% to 90% of them singletons. The CDR3 is made up of 13 amino acids. Germline V gene sequence: CDR1 MNHEY, CDR2 SMNVEV (reference sequence). Germline trimming cut 5 bases from V and 6 bases from J; bases unmatched to any gene: 7. The receptor's source is a woman aged 40 to 55 with acute or convalescent COVID-19. J is TRBJ2-7 and V is TRBV27; TRBD1 aligns across 7 bases. Material for sequencing was peripheral blood. The CDR3 loop is CASSKLGGVEQYF. The CDR3, as DNA: TGTGCCAGCAGTAAATTAGGGGGCGTCGAGCAGTACTTC.